The sequence of this T cell receptor (beta chain) was determined in a study of regulatory T cells in long-lasting Graves disease. Looking at the study overall: Positivity for TSH receptor antibodies plus over 5 years of antithyroid drugs meant persistent Graves' disease. Points from the study as a whole: Favored gene segments in persistent disease were TRBV28, TRBJ1-2 and TRBJ2-5.

According to the study, TCR beta libraries were built with iRepertoire HTBI primers and CDR3-region Arm-PCR. TCRdb re-called the multiplex PCR reads through MiXCR, storing one row per CDR3 protein. The table records roughly 490,000 distinct CDR3 sequences, about 20% of them present only once. As to this clonotype: Its antigen is unknown.

Time point denoted: persistent/refractory GD, antithyroid drugs over 5 years with positive TRAb. RNA isolated from PBMCs was used to make the TCR library. American Thyroid Association guidelines defined how Graves' disease was diagnosed. An endocrinology department in Xi'an, China, supplied the patients. Trimming shortened V by 6 bases and J by 4 bases, and 13 bases separated the two germline ends. This CDR3 region has 14 residues. The germline CDR1 and CDR2 sequences are SNHLY and FYNNEI. The chain has TRBV2 and TRBJ1-3; D uncertain. The material was peripheral blood mononuclear cells (PBMCs), obtained when the disease was refractory, from a patient treated with antithyroid drugs. The TCR sequence derives from a female donor with Graves disease. CDR3 loop: CASRGTHGGNTIYF. The CDR3 DNA reads as TGTGCCAGCAGGGGCACCCATGGAGGAAACACCATATATTTT. The whole variable domain, filled in from reference TRBV2 and TRBJ1-3, reads EPEVTQTPSHQVTQMGQEVILRCVPISNHLYFYWYRQILGQKVEFLVSFYNNEISEKSEIFDDQFSVERPDGSNFTLKIRSTKLEDSAMYFCASRGTHGGNTIYFGEGSWLTVV.